This entry describes one T cell receptor beta chain. No antigen is known for it. CDR1 and CDR2 from the germline V gene are SEHNR and FQNEAQ (reference sequence). V was clipped by 2 bases and J by 5 bases, with 19 bases between them. The CDR3 runs 17 residues. This sample was included in a study of type 1 regulatory T cells. Study at large: This in vitro CD4 product, T-allo10, is enriched for Tr1 cells and alloantigen-specific. General study results and limits: Compared with non-type 1 regulatory T cells, type 1 regulatory T cells showed a more restricted TCR repertoire.

A single record per CDR3 protein comes from TCRdb applying MiXCR to the reads. The table shows about 62,000 distinct CDR3 sequences, with less than 65% occurring only once. The chain employs TRBV7-9 and TRBJ2-1; tentatively, D is TRBD2 (5 bases). Material: cultured non-Tr1 T cells, either the whole culture or a sorted T cell fraction (not recorded which). The sequence derives from a human donor in good health. The DNA for the CDR3 is TGTGCCAGCAGCTTACCTAGGCGCAGAGGGTATAACAATGAGCAGTTCTTC. It yields the protein CASSLPRRRGYNNEQFF.